This T cell receptor beta chain is drawn from a study of cytomegalovirus exposure and HLA in healthy donors. Across the study: Unique TCR beta sequences numbering 95 million to 130 million came from about 180 million T cells in an earlier analysis. Study-level points and caveats: Later work associated roughly 15,000 TCR beta sequences with HLA alleles at 0.05 false discovery rate.

Germline trimming cut 1 base from V and 7 bases from J; bases unmatched to any gene: 11. Germline CDR1 reads SGHAT; CDR2 reads FQNNGV. This CDR3 contains 16 residues. The PCR had 60 Vbeta and 13 Jbeta primers. Using immunoSEQ multiplex PCR, the repertoire was profiled, and TCRdb retains in-frame clones only, with some absent. The repertoire holds approximately 150,000 clones, just under 85% seen once, with 4% to 6% in the top ten. A note on this clone: The antigen is undetermined.

Material: PBMCs. The chain couples TRBV11-2 to TRBJ1-2; 8 bases map to TRBD1. The receptor comes from a girl aged 10 to 17 in good health and CMV-seropositive. CDR3 region: CASSLANGQGGRGYTF. The CDR3 DNA follows: TGTGCCAGCAGCTTAGCCAACGGACAGGGTGGACGTGGCTACACCTTC.